The 2 T cell receptor beta chains reported below all come from one sample, sequenced in a study of blood T cell repertoires in COVID-19. Profiled with immunoSEQ multiplex PCR; TCRdb holds only in-frame clones, not every one. The sample contains 100,000 to 150,000 clones, about 90% of which appear only once. Material for sequencing was peripheral blood. The receptors here all came from a man aged 50-60 years with active COVID-19.

The chain has TRBV21-1 and TRBJ2-1; no check of the table's D call, TRBD2, against the DNA was made. TRBV21-1 is flagged as a pseudogene. CDR3 size: 16 residues. The CDR3 DNA follows: TGTGCCAGCAGCCAGGAGGGAGGGTCCTCCTACAATGAGCAGTTCTTC. The encoded protein is CASSQEGGSSYNEQFF.

The chain recombines TRBV19 with TRBJ1-5; TRBD1 is a possible D gene (6 bases). The CDR3 is 15 residues long. Per germline, CDR1 LNHDA and CDR2 SQIVND (reference sequence). Trimming took off 1 base at V and 9 bases at J, with 16 bases between the two ends. CDR3 DNA: TGTGCCAGTAGTATAGGGCCAGGGGCTTTGGGGCCCCAGCATTTT. Its protein is CASSIGPGALGPQHF.